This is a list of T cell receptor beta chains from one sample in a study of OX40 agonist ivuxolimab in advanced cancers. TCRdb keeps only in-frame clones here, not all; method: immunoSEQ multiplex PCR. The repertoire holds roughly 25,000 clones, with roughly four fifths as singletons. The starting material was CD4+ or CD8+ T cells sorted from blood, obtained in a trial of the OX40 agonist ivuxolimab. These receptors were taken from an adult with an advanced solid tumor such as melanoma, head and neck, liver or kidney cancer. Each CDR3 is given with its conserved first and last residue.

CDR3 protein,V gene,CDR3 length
CASSPRPGQEGDNSPLHF,TRBV5-8,18
CASSTKDGRSYNEQFF,TRBV27,16
CASSPSGVFANTGELFF,TRBV13,17
CASSELAGEGYSNQPQHF,TRBV19,18
CAGRTGEQNEQFF,TRBV18,13
CAWSGNRGGSEKLFF,TRBV30,15
CASSWTGELFF,TRBV6-5,11
CASGGGGPQETQYF,TRBV9,14
CASSTGGNSEQYF,TRBV5-1,13
CASSEEGRRYNEQFF,TRBV7-3,15
CASSWTTGDTQYF,TRBV7-9,13
CASTPRGADEQYF,TRBV2,13
CASSLALGFGNTEAFF,TRBV7-6,16
CASSPGGGEGLYEQYF,TRBV19,16
CASSQDPPETGEYEQYF,TRBV4-3,17
CASRHRLGVNNEQFF,TRBV5-6,15
CASSPGQNYGYTF,TRBV7-9,13
CASSLHRDRSAKNIQYF,TRBV7-8,17
CAWSVPRGLPQHF,TRBV30,13
CASSGGQGPDTQYF,TRBV5-1,14
CASTKVRGYQPQHF,TRBV6-5,14
CASSVTGNGGYTF,TRBV27,13
CASSQFIGGNTIYF,TRBV6-5,14
CASSFWGGTTDTQYF,TRBV7-9,15
CASSRRGETQYF,TRBV7-9,12
CASSFRGLGTYEQYF,TRBV7-2,15
CASSLNNEKLFF,TRBV27,12
CASSQGRMSSYNEQFF,TRBV4-1,16
CASNFLSGGANEQFF,TRBV19,15
CASSLQTDTQYF,TRBV7-8,12
CASSRQGREQYF,TRBV5-5,12
CASSYSGAAYEQYF,TRBV6-5,14
CASSQAPDREDTEAFF,TRBV4-3,16
CASSYSGPSSGNTIYF,TRBV7-9,16
CASSYTQTGKNEKLFF,TRBV6-6,16
CASSSLGQANYGYTF,TRBV9,15
CAWTWGITGPQANEKLFF,TRBV30,18
CASSLTSVGAEAFF,TRBV7-3,14
CASSPFGGGNQPQHF,TRBV27,15
CASSAPFLAGGPYEQFF,TRBV11-2,17
CASSLALDSYSTDTQYF,TRBV7-9,17
CASSSTGPETQYF,TRBV6-5,13
CASSFFSGQLEAFF,TRBV5-6,14